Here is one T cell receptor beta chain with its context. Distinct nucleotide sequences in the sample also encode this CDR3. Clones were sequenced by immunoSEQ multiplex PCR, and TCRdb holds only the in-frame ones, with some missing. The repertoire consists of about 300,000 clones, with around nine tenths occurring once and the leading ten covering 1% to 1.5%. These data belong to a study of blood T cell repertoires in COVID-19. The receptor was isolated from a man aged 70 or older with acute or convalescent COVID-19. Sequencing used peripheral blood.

CDR3 residues: CASSEYYNEQFF. In nucleotides, the CDR3 is TGTGCCAGCAGTGAATACTACAATGAGCAGTTCTTC. The chain uses TRBV2 and TRBJ2-1; no definite D call. The germline CDR1 and CDR2 sequences are SNHLY and FYNNEI. Trimming took 2 bases from V and 3 from J, leaving 2 bases between them. The CDR3 consists of 12 residues.